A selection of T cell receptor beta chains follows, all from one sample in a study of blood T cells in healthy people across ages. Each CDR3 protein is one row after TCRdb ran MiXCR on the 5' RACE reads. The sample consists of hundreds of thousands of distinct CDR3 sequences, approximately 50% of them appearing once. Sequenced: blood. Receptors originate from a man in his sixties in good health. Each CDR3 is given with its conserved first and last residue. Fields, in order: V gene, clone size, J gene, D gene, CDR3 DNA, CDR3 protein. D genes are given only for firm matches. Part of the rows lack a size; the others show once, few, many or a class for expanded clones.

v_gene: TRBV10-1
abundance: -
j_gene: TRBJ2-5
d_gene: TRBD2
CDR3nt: TGCGCCAGCAGTGTAGGACTAGGGACGGAGACCCAGTACTTC
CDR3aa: CASSVGLGTETQYF

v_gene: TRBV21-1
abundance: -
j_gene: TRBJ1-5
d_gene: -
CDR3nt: TGTGCCAGCAGCAATTTCGGGGCTCAGCCCCAGCATTTT
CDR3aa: CASSNFGAQPQHF

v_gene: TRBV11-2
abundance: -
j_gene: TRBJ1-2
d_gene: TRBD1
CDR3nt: TGTGCCAGCAGCTTGGGACAGGACTTTAACTATGGCTACACCTTC
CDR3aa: CASSLGQDFNYGYTF

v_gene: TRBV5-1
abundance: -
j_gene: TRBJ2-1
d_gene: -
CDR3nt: TGCGCCAGCAGGGAGGGTAGGCCGTCCTACAATGAGCAGTTCTTC
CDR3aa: CASREGRPSYNEQFF

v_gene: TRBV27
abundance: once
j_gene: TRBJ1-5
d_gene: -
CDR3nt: TGTGCCAGCAGTTTAACAAAGAGCGACGCCCAGCATTTT
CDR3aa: CASSLTKSDAQHF

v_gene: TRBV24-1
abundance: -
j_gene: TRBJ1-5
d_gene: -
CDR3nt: TGTGCCACCAGTGACCCCAGGGGTGAGCAGCCCCAGCATTTT
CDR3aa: CATSDPRGEQPQHF

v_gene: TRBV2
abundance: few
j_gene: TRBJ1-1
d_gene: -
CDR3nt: TGTGCCAGCAGTGAACAGGGTGTAACTGAAGCTTTCTTT
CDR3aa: CASSEQGVTEAFF

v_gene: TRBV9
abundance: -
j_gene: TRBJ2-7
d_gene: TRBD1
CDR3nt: TGTGCCAGCAGCCCCCAGGGACAGGGGGCTTACGAGCAGTACTTC
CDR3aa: CASSPQGQGAYEQYF

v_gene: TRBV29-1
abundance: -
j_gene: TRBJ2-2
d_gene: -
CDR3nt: TGCAGCCCCCGCGAACAGGACACCGGGGAGCTGTTTTTT
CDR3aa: CSPREQDTGELFF

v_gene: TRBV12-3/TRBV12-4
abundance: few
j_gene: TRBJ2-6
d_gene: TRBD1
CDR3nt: TGTGCCAGCACCTTGGGACAGGCTGGGGCCAACGTCCTGACTTTC
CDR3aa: CASTLGQAGANVLTF

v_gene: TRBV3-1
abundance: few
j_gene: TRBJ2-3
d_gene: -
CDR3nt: TGTGCCAGCAGCCAAGGGCAGGGAGGAGATACGCAGTATTTT
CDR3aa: CASSQGQGGDTQYF

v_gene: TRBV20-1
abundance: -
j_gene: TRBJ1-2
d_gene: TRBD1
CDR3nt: TGCAGTGCTAGCCCCGGGACAGCAATCTATGGCTACACCTTC
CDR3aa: CSASPGTAIYGYTF

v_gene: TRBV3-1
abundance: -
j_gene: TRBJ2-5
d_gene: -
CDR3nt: TGTGCCAGCAGCCAGAGTCCCCTGGAGACCCAGTACTTC
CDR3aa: CASSQSPLETQYF

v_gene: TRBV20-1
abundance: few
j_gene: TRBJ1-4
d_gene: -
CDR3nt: TGCAGTGCTAAAAGGACGGCGAATGAAAAACTGTTTTTT
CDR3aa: CSAKRTANEKLFF

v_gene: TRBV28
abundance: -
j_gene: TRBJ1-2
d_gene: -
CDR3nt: TGTGCCAGCAGTTTAAGTGGCAGCTCATATGGCTACACCTTC
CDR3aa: CASSLSGSSYGYTF

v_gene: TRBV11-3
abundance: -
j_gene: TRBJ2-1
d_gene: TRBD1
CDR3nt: TGTGCCAGCAGCTTCTCCGGACAGGGGGCGAGGGAGCAGTTCTTC
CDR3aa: CASSFSGQGAREQFF

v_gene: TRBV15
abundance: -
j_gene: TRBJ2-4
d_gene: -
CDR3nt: TGTGCCACCAGCAGAGTGTGGGGGGCTAGCAAAAACATTCAGTACTTC
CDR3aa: CATSRVWGASKNIQYF

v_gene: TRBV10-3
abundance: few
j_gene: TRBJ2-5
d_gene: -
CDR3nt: TGTGCCATCAGTGAGACGACTACCGGAGGGGGGCAAGAGACCCAGTACTTC
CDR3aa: CAISETTTGGGQETQYF

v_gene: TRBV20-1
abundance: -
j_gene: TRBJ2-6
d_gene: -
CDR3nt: TGCAGTGCTCCGGCCGCTGGGGCCAACGTCCTGACTTTC
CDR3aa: CSAPAAGANVLTF